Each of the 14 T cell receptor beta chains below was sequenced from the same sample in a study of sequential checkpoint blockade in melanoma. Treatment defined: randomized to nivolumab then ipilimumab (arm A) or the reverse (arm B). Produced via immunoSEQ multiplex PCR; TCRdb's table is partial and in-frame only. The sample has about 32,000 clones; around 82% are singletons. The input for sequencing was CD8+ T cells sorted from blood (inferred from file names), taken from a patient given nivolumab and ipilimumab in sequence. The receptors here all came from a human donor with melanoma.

The CDR3 reads CASSVLGGFKPQHF. The CDR3 coding sequence is TGTGCCAGCAGTGTTTTAGGAGGGTTTAAGCCCCAGCATTTT. The chain uses TRBV2 and TRBJ1-5; D unresolved. The CDR3 spans 14 residues. Germline V gives CDR1 SNHLY, CDR2 FYNNEI. The V gene lost 4 bases and the J gene lost 8 bases, with 15 bases spanning the gap. Complete variable domain (other parts from reference TRBV2 and TRBJ1-5): EPEVTQTPSHQVTQMGQEVILRCVPISNHLYFYWYRQILGQKVEFLVSFYNNEISEKSEIFDDQFSVERPDGSNFTLKIRSTKLEDSAMYFCASSVLGGFKPQHFGDGTRLSIL.

The CDR3 region is CASRGEDYGYTF. The CDR3 coding sequence is TGTGCCAGCAGAGGCGAGGACTATGGCTACACCTTC. This sequence joins TRBV2 and TRBJ1-2, with D uncertain. Per the germline V gene, CDR1 is SNHLY and CDR2 is FYNNEI. The CDR3 runs 12 residues. V lost 6 bases and J lost 3, with 8 bases in between. The variable domain in full, with the rest retrieved from reference TRBV2 and TRBJ1-2, is EPEVTQTPSHQVTQMGQEVILRCVPISNHLYFYWYRQILGQKVEFLVSFYNNEISEKSEIFDDQFSVERPDGSNFTLKIRSTKLEDSAMYFCASRGEDYGYTFGSGTRLTVV.

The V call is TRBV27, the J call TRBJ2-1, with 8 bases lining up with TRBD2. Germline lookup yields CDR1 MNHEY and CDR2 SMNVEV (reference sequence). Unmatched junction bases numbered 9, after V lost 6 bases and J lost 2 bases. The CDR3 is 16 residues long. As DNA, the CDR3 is TGTGCCAGCAGCCTCCGGGGGGGCGTCACCTACAATGAGCAGTTCTTC. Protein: CASSLRGGVTYNEQFF.

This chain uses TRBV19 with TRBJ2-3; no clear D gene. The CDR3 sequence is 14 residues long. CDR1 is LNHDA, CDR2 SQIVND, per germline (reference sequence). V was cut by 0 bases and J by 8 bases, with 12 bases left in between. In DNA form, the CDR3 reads TGTGCCAGTAGTATAGATTTCTCCCCTCGTACGCAGTATTTT. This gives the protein CASSIDFSPRTQYF.

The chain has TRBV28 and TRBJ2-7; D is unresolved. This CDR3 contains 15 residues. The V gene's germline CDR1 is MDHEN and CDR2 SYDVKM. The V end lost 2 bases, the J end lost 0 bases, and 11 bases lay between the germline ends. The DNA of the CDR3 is TGTGCCAGCAGTTTAGGGCACTCTCGCTCCTACGAGCAGTACTTC. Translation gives CASSLGHSRSYEQYF.

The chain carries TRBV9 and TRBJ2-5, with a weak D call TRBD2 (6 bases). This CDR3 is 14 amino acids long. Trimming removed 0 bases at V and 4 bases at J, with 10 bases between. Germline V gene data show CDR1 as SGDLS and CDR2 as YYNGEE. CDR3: CASSVGGLGETQYF. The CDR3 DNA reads TGTGCCAGCAGCGTAGGGGGACTGGGAGAGACCCAGTACTTC.

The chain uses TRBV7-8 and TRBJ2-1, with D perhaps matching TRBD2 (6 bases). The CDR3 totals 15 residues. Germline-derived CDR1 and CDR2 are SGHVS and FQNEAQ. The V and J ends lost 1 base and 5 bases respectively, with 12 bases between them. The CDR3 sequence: CASSLVGGTHNEQFF. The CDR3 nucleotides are TGTGCCAGCAGCTTAGTTGGCGGGACTCACAATGAGCAGTTCTTC.

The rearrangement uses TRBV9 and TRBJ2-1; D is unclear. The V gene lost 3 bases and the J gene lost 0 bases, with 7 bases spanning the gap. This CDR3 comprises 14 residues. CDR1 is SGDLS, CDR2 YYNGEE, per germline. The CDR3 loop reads CASSDRGSYNEQFF. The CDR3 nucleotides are TGTGCCAGCAGCGACCGAGGCTCCTACAATGAGCAGTTCTTC.

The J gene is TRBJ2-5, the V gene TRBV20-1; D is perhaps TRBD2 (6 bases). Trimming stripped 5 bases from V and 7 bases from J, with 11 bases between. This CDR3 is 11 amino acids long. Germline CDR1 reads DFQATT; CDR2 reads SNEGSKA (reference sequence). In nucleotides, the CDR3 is TGCAGTGCTTACCTAGCGAGGACCCAGTACTTC. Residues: CSAYLARTQYF.

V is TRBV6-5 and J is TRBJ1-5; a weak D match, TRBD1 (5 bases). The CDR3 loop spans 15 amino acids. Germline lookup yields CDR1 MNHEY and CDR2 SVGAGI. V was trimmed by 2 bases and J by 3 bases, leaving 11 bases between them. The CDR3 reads CASSYISGVNQPQHF. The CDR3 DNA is TGTGCCAGCAGTTACATCTCGGGGGTCAATCAGCCCCAGCATTTT.

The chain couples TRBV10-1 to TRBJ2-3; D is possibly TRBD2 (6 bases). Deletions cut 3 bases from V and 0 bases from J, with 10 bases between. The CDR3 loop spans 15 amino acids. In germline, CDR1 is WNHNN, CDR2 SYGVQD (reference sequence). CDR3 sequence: CASSDRGISTDTQYF. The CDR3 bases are TGCGCCAGCAGTGACCGGGGGATTAGCACAGATACGCAGTATTTT.

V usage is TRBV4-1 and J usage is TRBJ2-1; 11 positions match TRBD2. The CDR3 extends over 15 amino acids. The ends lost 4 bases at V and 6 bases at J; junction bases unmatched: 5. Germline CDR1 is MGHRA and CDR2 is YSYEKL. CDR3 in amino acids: CASSPWGTSGNEQFF. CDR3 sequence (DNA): TGCGCCAGCAGCCCTTGGGGGACTAGCGGCAATGAGCAGTTCTTC.

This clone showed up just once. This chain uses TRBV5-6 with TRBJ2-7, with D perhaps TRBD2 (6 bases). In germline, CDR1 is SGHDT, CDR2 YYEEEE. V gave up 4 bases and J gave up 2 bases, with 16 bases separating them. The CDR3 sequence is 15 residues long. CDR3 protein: CASSTLRREAYEQYF. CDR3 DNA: TGTGCCAGCAGCACCTTAAGAAGGGAGGCCTACGAGCAGTACTTC.

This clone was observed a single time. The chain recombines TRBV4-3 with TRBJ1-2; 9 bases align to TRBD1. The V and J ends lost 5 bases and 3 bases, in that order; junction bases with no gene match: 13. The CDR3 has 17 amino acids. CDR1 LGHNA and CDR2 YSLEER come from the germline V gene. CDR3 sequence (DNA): TGCGCCAGCAGCTTCCGGATCCGGGACAGGGCCTACTATGGCTACACCTTC. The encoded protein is CASSFRIRDRAYYGYTF.